The rows below give T cell receptor beta chains drawn from one sample of a study of shared clonotypes between healthy human individuals. Here immunoSEQ multiplex PCR was the method, and the copy in TCRdb shows in-frame clones only, minus some. This table has some 1,100,000 clones, about 80% appearing once. The sequencing sample was made of memory CD4+ T cells from PBMCs. Receptors were obtained from a man between 18 and 29 years old in good health. Some clones in this sample may be carry-over from other donors' samples. CDR3s include the opening cysteine and the closing phenylalanine or tryptophan. The D gene is left open where the match is weak. Clone size is shown for a subset of rows, as once, few, many or a class of expanded clone.

d_call	v_call	clone_size	j_call	cdr3_nt	cdr3_aa
-	TRBV11-3	-	TRBJ2-1	TGTGCCAGCAGCCGATTGACTGGCGAGCAGTTCTTC	CASSRLTGEQFF
TRBD2	TRBV7-8	-	TRBJ2-7	TGTGCCAGCAGCTTAATACCGGGAGGGGGATACGAGCAGTACTTC	CASSLIPGGGYEQYF
TRBD2	TRBV12-5	-	TRBJ2-1	TGTGCTAGTGGTTTGGGACTAGCGGGGTACAATGAGCAGTTCTTC	CASGLGLAGYNEQFF
TRBD1	TRBV28	-	TRBJ1-5	TGTGCCAGCAGTTCACAGGGGCGTGGGGGTCAGCCCCAGCATTTT	CASSSQGRGGQPQHF
-	TRBV9	-	TRBJ2-1	TGTGCCAGCAGCGTGCTGCCCATTAGCAATGAGCAGTTCTTC	CASSVLPISNEQFF
-	TRBV7-9	-	TRBJ1-4	TGTGCCAGCAGCTCCCAGGTTTACGCGGTGCGAAATGAAAAACTGTTTTTT	CASSSQVYAVRNEKLFF
-	TRBV6-6	-	TRBJ2-1	TGTGCCAGCAGTTACGGTCGGTCTGGGGCCTACAATGAGCAGTTCTTC	CASSYGRSGAYNEQFF
-	TRBV28	-	TRBJ1-2	TGTGCCAGCAGTAAGCGGGCAGGCTACACCTTC	CASSKRAGYTF
-	TRBV10-2	-	TRBJ1-1	TGCGCCAGCGCCATGGCAGTAAACACTGAAGCTTTCTTT	CASAMAVNTEAFF
-	TRBV7-9	-	TRBJ1-5	TGTGCCAGCAGCTTAGGCCAGGGATATAGCAATCAGCCCCAGCATTTT	CASSLGQGYSNQPQHF
-	TRBV5-8	many	TRBJ2-3	TGTGCCAGCAGCCGTGAGTCGGCGCAGTATTTT	CASSRESAQYF
-	TRBV7-8	-	TRBJ1-4	TGTGCCAGCAGCTCCCTCGACAGGAGAGAAAAACTGTTTTTT	CASSSLDRREKLFF
TRBD1	TRBV6-1	-	TRBJ1-5	TGTGCCAGTCTCCTGACAGGGAGGCATCAGCCCCAGCATTTT	CASLLTGRHQPQHF
-	TRBV14	once	TRBJ1-2	TGTGCCAGCAGCCCCGGGGCAGATTATGGCTACACCTTC	CASSPGADYGYTF
-	TRBV25-1	-	TRBJ2-1	TGTGCCAGCAGTGACCCCGGGACGGTAAATGAGCAGTTCTTC	CASSDPGTVNEQFF
-	TRBV7-3	-	TRBJ2-3	TGTGCCAGCAGCTTATTCGGGCAGGTCACAGATACGCAGTATTTT	CASSLFGQVTDTQYF
TRBD1	TRBV9	-	TRBJ2-3	TGTGCCAGCAGCCCGACGACAGGGAACCCTACAGATACGCAGTATTTT	CASSPTTGNPTDTQYF
-	TRBV2	-	TRBJ2-3	TGTGCCAGCAGCGACGATCGACAGCCCACAGATACGCAGTATTTT	CASSDDRQPTDTQYF
TRBD2	TRBV5-1	-	TRBJ2-5	TGCGCCAGCAGCCCGGCCGGCGGGAGCCAAGAGACCCAGTACTTC	CASSPAGGSQETQYF
-	TRBV4-1	-	TRBJ2-5	TGCGCCAGCAGCTCGCGATCTAGGGGCGAGACCCAGTACTTC	CASSSRSRGETQYF
TRBD1	TRBV5-4	-	TRBJ1-2	TGTGCCAGCAGCTTAGGGGGCAGCTATGGCTACACCTTC	CASSLGGSYGYTF
-	TRBV28	-	TRBJ1-1	TGTGCCAGCAGTTTACCAGGTCGGCGGGGCACTGAAGCTTTCTTT	CASSLPGRRGTEAFF